This T cell receptor beta chain emerged from a study of blood T cell repertoires in COVID-19. At the level of the study: Samples of COVID-19 (acute and convalescent) were obtained from the United States, Italy and Spain. The cDNA or gDNA used as material had been derived from T cells, B-cell-depleted T cells, or PBMCs.

V lost 5 bases and J 1 base, leaving 11 bases between the germline ends. The CDR3 runs 14 residues. Germline CDR1 is SGHTA and CDR2 is FQGTGA. Per the study methods: Amplification with reference gene primers provided the estimates of nucleated cell counts. Some clones are missing from TCRdb's copy, which holds only in-frame ones; the method was immunoSEQ multiplex PCR. That table furnishes V, J and clone size, whereas the DNA furnished D and trimming. The repertoire holds 90,000 to 95,000 clones, more than 75% seen once, with less than 6% in the top ten. The sequenced sample consisted of peripheral blood. The rearrangement links TRBV7-3 to TRBJ1-1, with D possibly being TRBD1 (6 bases). This sequence was found in a woman over 75 with active COVID-19. CDR3 DNA sequence: TGTGCCAGCAGCGCCCAGGGGTGGAACACTGAAGCTTTCTTT. Residues: CASSAQGWNTEAFF.